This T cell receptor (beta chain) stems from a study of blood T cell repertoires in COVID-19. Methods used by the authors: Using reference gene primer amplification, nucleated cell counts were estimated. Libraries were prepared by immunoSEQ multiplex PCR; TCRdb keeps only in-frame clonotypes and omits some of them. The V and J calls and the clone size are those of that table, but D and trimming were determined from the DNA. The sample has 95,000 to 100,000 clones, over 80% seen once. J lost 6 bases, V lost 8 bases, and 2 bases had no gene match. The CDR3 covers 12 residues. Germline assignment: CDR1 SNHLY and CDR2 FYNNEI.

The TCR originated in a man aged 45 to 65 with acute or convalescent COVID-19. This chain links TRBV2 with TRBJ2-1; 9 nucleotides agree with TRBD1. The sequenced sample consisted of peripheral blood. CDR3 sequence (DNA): TGTGCCAGCCAGACAGGGGGCAATGAGCAGTTCTTC. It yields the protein CASQTGGNEQFF.